The rows below give T cell receptor beta chains drawn from one sample of a study of T cell repertoires in cytomegalovirus infection. TCRdb itself ran the reads through MiXCR, one entry per CDR3 protein. The sample lists about 83,000 distinct CDR3 sequences, approximately 30% occurring once. No antigen is known for these receptors. The sample here was CD8+ T cells from cultured PBMCs, taken from culture after CMV antigen stimulation. These receptors all come from a human donor in good health (CMV status not recorded). Some clones in this sample may be carry-over from other donors' samples. Both conserved end residues are part of each CDR3. D genes are given only for firm matches. Some rows have no size entry. The others give once, few or many, or a class for an expanded clone.

j_gene: TRBJ2-7; v_gene: TRBV19; abundance: .; d_gene: .; CDR3nt: TGTGCCAGTGGCCAGGGGACGTACGAGCAGTACTTC; CDR3aa: CASGQGTYEQYF
j_gene: TRBJ2-1; v_gene: TRBV18; abundance: many; d_gene: .; CDR3nt: TGTGCCACCGAGGAGGGTAGCTCGAGCTCCTACAATGAGCAGTTCTTC; CDR3aa: CATEEGSSSSYNEQFF
j_gene: TRBJ1-4; v_gene: TRBV10-3; abundance: .; d_gene: .; CDR3nt: TGTGCCATCAGCCTCAAACTCCCGGATGAAAAACTGTTTTTT; CDR3aa: CAISLKLPDEKLFF
j_gene: TRBJ2-1; v_gene: TRBV2; abundance: few; d_gene: .; CDR3nt: TGTGCCAGCATTCATAGCGGACAGTACAATGAGCAGTTCTTC; CDR3aa: CASIHSGQYNEQFF
j_gene: TRBJ1-2; v_gene: TRBV4-2; abundance: .; d_gene: .; CDR3nt: TGTGCCACCAGCCAAGATCTTTATGGCGGCTACACCTTC; CDR3aa: CATSQDLYGGYTF
j_gene: TRBJ2-7; v_gene: TRBV19; abundance: many; d_gene: .; CDR3nt: TGTGCCAGTAGCCCCGGCAACTACGAGCAGTACTTC; CDR3aa: CASSPGNYEQYF
j_gene: TRBJ2-6; v_gene: TRBV12-3/TRBV12-4; abundance: .; d_gene: .; CDR3nt: TGTGCCAGCAGTTTCCCCCCAAAATTCTCTGGGGCCAACGTCCTGACTTTC; CDR3aa: CASSFPPKFSGANVLTF
j_gene: TRBJ2-7; v_gene: TRBV7-6; abundance: .; d_gene: TRBD1; CDR3nt: TGTGCCAGCAGCCTACGAGAGGTAGGGGGCACCTCCTACGAGCAGTACTTC; CDR3aa: CASSLREVGGTSYEQYF
j_gene: TRBJ1-1; v_gene: TRBV15; abundance: .; d_gene: TRBD1; CDR3nt: TGTGCCACCAGCACAGACAGGGTAACGGCTGAAGCTTTCTTT; CDR3aa: CATSTDRVTAEAFF
j_gene: TRBJ1-1; v_gene: TRBV6-1; abundance: many; d_gene: TRBD1; CDR3nt: TGTGCCAGCAATGAAGGGACAGACTTTTCGGGCACTGAAGCTTTCTTT; CDR3aa: CASNEGTDFSGTEAFF
j_gene: TRBJ2-1; v_gene: TRBV5-8; abundance: .; d_gene: TRBD1; CDR3nt: TGTGCCAGCAGCCTCCGGACAGGGCGAATGAACAATGAGCAGTTCTTC; CDR3aa: CASSLRTGRMNNEQFF
j_gene: TRBJ2-1; v_gene: TRBV10-3; abundance: few; d_gene: TRBD2; CDR3nt: TGTGCCACCACCCTCGACAGCGGGGGATCATACAATGAGCAGTTCTTC; CDR3aa: CATTLDSGGSYNEQFF
j_gene: TRBJ2-7; v_gene: TRBV3-1; abundance: .; d_gene: .; CDR3nt: TGTGCCAGCAGCCAAGATGTGAGGGGCTACGAGCAGTACTTC; CDR3aa: CASSQDVRGYEQYF
j_gene: TRBJ2-1; v_gene: TRBV11-3; abundance: few; d_gene: .; CDR3nt: TGTGCCAGCAGCTTAGATGGATTTGAGCAGTTCTTC; CDR3aa: CASSLDGFEQFF
j_gene: TRBJ2-1; v_gene: TRBV24-1; abundance: .; d_gene: .; CDR3nt: TGTGCCACCAGTGACCTTTCCAACGCGGGATCCTACAATGAGCAGTTCTTC; CDR3aa: CATSDLSNAGSYNEQFF